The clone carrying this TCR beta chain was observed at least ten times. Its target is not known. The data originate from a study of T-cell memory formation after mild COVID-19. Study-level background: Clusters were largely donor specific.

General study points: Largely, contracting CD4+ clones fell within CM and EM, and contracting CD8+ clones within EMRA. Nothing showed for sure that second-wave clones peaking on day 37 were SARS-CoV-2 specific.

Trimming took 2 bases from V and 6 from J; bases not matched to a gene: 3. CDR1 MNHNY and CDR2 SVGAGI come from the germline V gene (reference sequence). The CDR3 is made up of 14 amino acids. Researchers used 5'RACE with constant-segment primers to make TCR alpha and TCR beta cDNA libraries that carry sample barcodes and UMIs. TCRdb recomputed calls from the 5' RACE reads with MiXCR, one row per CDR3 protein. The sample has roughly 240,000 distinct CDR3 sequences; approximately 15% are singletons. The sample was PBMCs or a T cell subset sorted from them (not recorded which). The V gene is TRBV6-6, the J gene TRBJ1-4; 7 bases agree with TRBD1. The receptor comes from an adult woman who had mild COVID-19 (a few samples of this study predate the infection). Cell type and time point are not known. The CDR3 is CASSYDRADEKLFF. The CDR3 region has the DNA TGTGCCAGCAGTTACGACAGGGCCGATGAAAAACTGTTTTTT.